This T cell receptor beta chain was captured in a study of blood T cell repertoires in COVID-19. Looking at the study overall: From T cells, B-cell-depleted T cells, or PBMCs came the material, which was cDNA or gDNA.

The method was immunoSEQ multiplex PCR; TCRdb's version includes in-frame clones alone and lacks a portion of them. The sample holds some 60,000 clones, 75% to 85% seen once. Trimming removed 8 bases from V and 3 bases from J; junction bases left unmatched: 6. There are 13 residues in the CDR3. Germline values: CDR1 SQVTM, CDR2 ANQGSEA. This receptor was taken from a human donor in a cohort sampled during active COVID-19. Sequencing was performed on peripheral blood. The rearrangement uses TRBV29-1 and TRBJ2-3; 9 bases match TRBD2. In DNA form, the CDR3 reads TGCAGCCTTCGAGCGGGGGGAACAGATACGCAGTATTTT. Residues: CSLRAGGTDTQYF.